This T cell receptor beta chain is from a study of blood T cell repertoires in COVID-19. Study-level background: The United States, Italy and Spain were the sources of the acute and convalescent COVID-19 samples. T cells, B-cell-depleted T cells, or PBMCs provided the cDNA or gDNA that served as material.

Original analysis: By means of reference gene primer amplification, nucleated cell counts were estimated. The method was immunoSEQ multiplex PCR; TCRdb's version includes in-frame clones alone and lacks a portion of them. V and J calls and clone size are copied from that table; D and trimming were computed from the DNA. The table records 400,000 to 450,000 clones, about nine tenths of them present only once. This clone was recorded only once. CDR3 length equals 15 residues. V dropped 6 bases and J dropped 1 base, with 13 bases sitting between them. Germline CDR1 is KGHSH and CDR2 is LQKENI. Sequenced sample: peripheral blood. This chain connects TRBV18 to TRBJ2-1; no firm D call. This receptor was taken from a woman in her twenties or thirties with active or convalescent COVID-19. This CDR3 reads CASSPNPGSYNEQFF. For the CDR3, the DNA is TGTGCCAGCTCCCCAAACCCGGGTTCCTACAATGAGCAGTTCTTC.